These 5 T cell receptor beta chains originate from one sample sequenced in a study of T cell changes during pregnancy in multiple sclerosis. The assay was immunoSEQ multiplex PCR, and TCRdb's table has in-frame clones only and misses some. The repertoire holds approximately 51,000 clones, with 93% as singletons. The specimen comprised peripheral blood, sampled in the second trimester of pregnancy. The receptors here all came from a female donor with multiple sclerosis, enrolled in a pregnancy study.

The gene calls are TRBV5-5 and TRBJ2-2; maybe TRBD2 (5 bases). Germline values: CDR1 SGHKS, CDR2 YYEKEE (reference sequence). V was clipped by 3 bases and J by 6 bases, with 15 bases between them. The CDR3 has 15 residues. CDR3 loop: CASSSYVLVAGELFF. CDR3 sequence (DNA): TGTGCCAGCAGCTCATACGTACTAGTAGCCGGGGAGCTGTTTTTT.

The chain carries TRBV28 and TRBJ1-5, with 8 bases aligning to TRBD1. The germline V gene encodes CDR1 MDHEN and CDR2 SYDVKM. V dropped 5 bases and J dropped 3; count of bases not matched to a gene: 12. The CDR3 sequence is 17 residues long. The CDR3: CASSRSRTGTFNQPQHF. The CDR3 region has the DNA TGTGCCAGCAGTAGAAGTAGGACAGGGACGTTCAATCAGCCCCAGCATTTT.

The V call is TRBV29-1, the J call TRBJ1-4; D remains ambiguous. V lost 7 bases and J lost 4, with 13 bases in between. The CDR3 contains 13 residues. Germline V lookup: CDR1 SQVTM, CDR2 ANQGSEA. This chain's CDR3 is CSGAAGLNEKLFF. The CDR3 region has the DNA TGCAGCGGGGCGGCAGGACTTAATGAAAAACTGTTTTTT. The full variable domain, with the rest looked up from reference TRBV29-1 and TRBJ1-4, is SAVISQKPSRDICQRGTSLTIQCQVDSQVTMMFWYRQQPGQSLTLIATANQGSEATYESGFVIDKFPISRPNLTFSTLTVSNMSPEDSSIYLCSGAAGLNEKLFFGSGTQLSVL.

The gene calls are TRBV2 and TRBJ2-3, with 15 bases that match TRBD2. CDR3 length equals 17 residues. The V gene end was trimmed by 2 bases and the J gene end by 5 bases; junction bases not matched to a gene: 5. Germline V gene sequence: CDR1 SNHLY, CDR2 FYNNEI. CDR3 sequence reads: CASSEIEGLAGGDTQYF. In DNA, the CDR3 is TGTGCCAGCAGTGAAATCGAGGGACTAGCGGGAGGAGATACGCAGTATTTT.

The rearrangement joins TRBV28 to TRBJ2-7, with TRBD2 as a possible D gene (6 bases). Germline CDR1 MDHEN, CDR2 SYDVKM. V shed 5 bases and J shed 0 bases, with 11 bases lying between them. The CDR3 sequence is 14 residues long. The CDR3 nucleotides read TGTGCCAGCAGTCATATAGCGGACTCCTACGAGCAGTACTTC. It is translated as CASSHIADSYEQYF.